This entry lists 23 T cell receptor beta chains sequenced from one sample in a study of Ad26.COV2.S vaccination and SARS-CoV-2 variants. The data were produced by immunoSEQ multiplex PCR, yet TCRdb's version contains in-frame clones alone and is incomplete. Among fewer than 800,000 clones listed, more than 70% were seen once. As for treatment: roughly 20 received Ad26.COV2.S at low or high dose, single or two shots; 5 received placebo; per-sample allocation not given. The study sampled participants on day 63 after the first vaccine or placebo injection. The starting material was peripheral blood, obtained in a trial of Ad26.COV2.S vaccine versus placebo. The receptors were sampled from a person between 18 and 65 years old who received the Ad26.COV2.S COVID-19 vaccine or a placebo.

The V and J genes are TRBV5-5 and TRBJ2-2; no definite D call. There are 13 residues in the CDR3. CDR1 and CDR2 (germline): SGHKS, YYEKEE (reference sequence). Between the trimmed V and J ends, which lost 5 bases and 0 bases, there was a span of 5 bases. CDR3 nucleotide sequence: TGTGCCAGCAGAGAGACGAACACCGGGGAGCTGTTTTTT. This gives the protein CASRETNTGELFF.

The chain carries TRBV27 and TRBJ2-5, with a possible D match to TRBD1 (6 bases). From germline, CDR1 is MNHEY and CDR2 SMNVEV (reference sequence). Trimming cost V 5 bases and J 5 bases, with 15 bases left between them. CDR3 size: 14 residues. For the CDR3, the DNA is TGTGCCAGCAGTCCCTTTGCAGGGGAGGAGACCCAGTACTTC. It yields the protein CASSPFAGEETQYF.

The genes are TRBV6-5 and TRBJ2-7; 9 positions agree with TRBD1. Trimming cost V 6 bases and J 2 bases; bases outside gene matches: 8. This CDR3 comprises 15 residues. Germline loops: CDR1 MNHEY, CDR2 SVGAGI. The CDR3 spells CASRPTGQGAYEQYF. In DNA, the CDR3 is TGTGCCAGCAGACCTACGGGACAGGGAGCCTACGAGCAGTACTTC.

The CDR3 region is CASSQGTSGKTSYEQYF. CDR3 coding DNA: TGTGCCAGCAGCCAAGGGACTAGCGGAAAAACATCCTACGAGCAGTACTTC. The chain carries TRBV3-1 (or the pseudogene TRBV3-2) and TRBJ2-7; 10 bases are shared with TRBD2. Germline V gives CDR1 LGHDT, CDR2 YNNKEL (reference sequence). The trim removed 1 base at V and 1 base at J, leaving 7 bases unmatched. The CDR3 length is 17 residues.

The rearrangement joins TRBV18 to TRBJ1-2, with D unresolved. Per germline, CDR1 KGHSH and CDR2 LQKENI. Between the trimmed V and J ends, which lost 2 bases and 2 bases, there was a span of 12 bases. CDR3 size: 15 residues. The CDR3 DNA reads TGTGCCAGCTCACCATCCAGCCCCACCAACTATGGCTACACCTTC. Translation gives CASSPSSPTNYGYTF.

This clone was counted at least ten times. This rearrangement joins TRBV29-1 to TRBJ1-5; D perhaps matches TRBD1 (5 bases). The germline V gene encodes CDR1 SQVTM and CDR2 ANQGSEA. Trimming stripped 4 bases from V and 7 bases from J, with 11 bases between. This CDR3 is built from 12 residues. This CDR3 reads CSVADREQPQHF. The CDR3 DNA is TGCAGCGTTGCTGACAGAGAACAGCCCCAGCATTTT.

The J gene is TRBJ2-7, the V gene TRBV18, with 7 bases that match TRBD2. With 0 bases clipped from V and 3 bases from J, the junction kept 11 bases outside the gene matches. Germline CDR1 KGHSH, CDR2 LQKENI. The CDR3 runs 17 residues. CDR3: CASSPPTGGGESYEQYF. The CDR3 DNA sequence: TGTGCCAGCTCACCACCAACGGGGGGAGGGGAAAGCTACGAGCAGTACTTC.

This rearrangement joins TRBV6-4 to TRBJ1-2; D uncertain. This CDR3 region has 11 residues. Trimming left V 11 bases short and J 4 bases short, with 11 bases between. Germline loops: CDR1 MRHNA, CDR2 SNTAGT. As DNA, the CDR3 is TGTGCCCCACCCTGGGTCTATGGCTACACCTTC. Its protein is CAPPWVYGYTF.

The gene calls are TRBV6-5 and TRBJ1-2; TRBD1 is a possible D gene (5 bases). CDR1 MNHEY and CDR2 SVGAGI come from the germline V gene. There are 13 residues in the CDR3. Trimming stripped 6 bases from V and 8 bases from J, with 16 bases between. The CDR3 DNA sequence: TGTGCCAGCAGACGGCGGGACCTAAGAGGCTACACCTTC. Its translation is CASRRRDLRGYTF.

V usage is TRBV7-8 and J usage is TRBJ2-1; TRBD2 matches 7 bases. Germline assignment: CDR1 SGHVS and CDR2 FQNEAQ. The CDR3 has 16 residues. The J segment lost 2 bases and the V segment lost 2 bases, leaving 6 bases of the junction unmatched. The CDR3 sequence is CASSLRKLATYNEQFF. CDR3 bases: TGTGCCAGCAGCTTAAGAAAACTAGCGACCTACAATGAGCAGTTCTTC.

The chain uses TRBV6-5 and TRBJ2-2; D gene ambiguous. This CDR3 is built from 15 residues. Trimming took 0 bases from V and 6 from J, leaving 11 bases between them. Per the germline V gene, CDR1 is MNHEY and CDR2 is SVGAGI. CDR3: CASSYSTVAAGELFF. CDR3 DNA sequence: TGTGCCAGCAGTTACTCCACAGTGGCGGCCGGGGAGCTGTTTTTT.

The chain recombines TRBV10-2 with TRBJ2-7, with D perhaps given as TRBD1 or TRBD2 (5 bases each). Germline V lookup: CDR1 WSHSY, CDR2 SAAADI. V was trimmed by 8 bases and J by 3 bases, leaving 14 bases between them. The CDR3 length is 13 residues. The CDR3 region has the DNA TGCGCCAGCGAGGGGCCCCCGGACTACGAGCAGTACTTC. Protein product: CASEGPPDYEQYF.

The V and J genes are TRBV9 and TRBJ1-4, with TRBD1 identical over 7 bases. Germline lookup yields CDR1 SGDLS and CDR2 YYNGEE. V gave up 10 bases and J gave up 0 bases; unmatched junction bases: 9. This CDR3 has 15 amino acids. The CDR3 here is CARGTDHPTNEKLFF. The CDR3 DNA sequence: TGTGCCCGAGGGACAGATCATCCAACTAATGAAAAACTGTTTTTT.

This sequence joins TRBV7-9 and TRBJ2-7; D is unclear. Germline CDR1 SEHNR, CDR2 FQNEAQ (reference sequence). V was trimmed by 4 bases and J by 7 bases, leaving 17 bases between them. The CDR3 is 14 residues long. CDR3 sequence: CASSSTDGSGEQYF. The CDR3 region has the DNA TGTGCCAGCAGCTCCACTGATGGGTCTGGAGAGCAGTACTTC.

The V and J genes are TRBV10-1 and TRBJ2-7, with 7 bases that match TRBD1. The CDR3 sequence is 16 residues long. Germline assignment: CDR1 WNHNN and CDR2 SYGVQD (reference sequence). V trimming: 2 bases; J trimming: 3 bases; junction bases outside the gene matches: 10. CDR3 sequence: CASSESRDSASYEQYF. Written as DNA, the CDR3 is TGCGCCAGCAGTGAGAGCCGGGACAGCGCGAGCTACGAGCAGTACTTC.

The chain joins TRBV15 to TRBJ2-4; D is unresolved. This CDR3 contains 15 residues. V lost 5 bases, J lost 0 bases, and 11 bases lay in between. The germline V gene has CDR1 LNHNV and CDR2 YYDKDF (reference sequence). CDR3 region: CATSRLPEAKNIQYF. The CDR3 nucleotides read TGTGCCACCAGCCGATTACCAGAAGCCAAAAACATTCAGTACTTC.

The chain links TRBV10-3 to TRBJ1-6; 7 positions agree with TRBD1. Germline V CDR1 and CDR2: ENHRY, SYGVKD. The trim removed 11 bases at V and 8 bases at J, leaving 24 bases unmatched. This CDR3 is built from 18 residues. Here the CDR3 reads CAVGVRQGKLEDHSPLHF. The CDR3 bases are TGTGCCGTGGGCGTGAGACAGGGAAAACTGGAGGACCATTCACCCCTCCACTTT.

The V call is TRBV5-1, the J call TRBJ1-1; D uncertain. V was shortened by 4 bases and J by 1 base, with 14 bases between the two germline ends. CDR1 SGHRS and CDR2 YFSETQ come from the germline V gene. CDR3 length: 15 amino acids. DNA of the CDR3: TGCGCCAGCAGCCCTATCTTAGCGGCGAACACTGAAGCTTTCTTT. It codes for CASSPILAANTEAFF. Together with reference TRBV5-1 and TRBJ1-1, the CDR3 gives the full variable domain: KAGVTQTPRYLIKTRGQQVTLSCSPISGHRSVSWYQQTPGQGLQFLFEYFSETQRNKGNFPGRFSGRQFSNSRSEMNVSTLELGDSALYLCASSPILAANTEAFFGQGTRLTVV.

The chain recombines TRBV25-1 with TRBJ1-4; D remains ambiguous. Trimming stripped 2 bases from V and 8 bases from J, with 15 bases between. Germline assignment: CDR1 MGHDK and CDR2 SYGVNS. The CDR3 totals 15 residues. As DNA, the CDR3 is TGTGCCAGCAGTGAAAAGGTACAGCGATCCGAAAAACTGTTTTTT. This codes for CASSEKVQRSEKLFF.

The chain employs TRBV9 and TRBJ1-1; the match to TRBD1 covers 7 bases. The CDR3 consists of 17 residues. The V and J ends lost 4 bases and 0 bases, in that order; junction bases with no gene match: 12. Germline CDR1 is SGDLS and CDR2 is YYNGEE. The chain's CDR3 is CASSPPRDSYMNTEAFF. CDR3 bases: TGTGCCAGCAGCCCCCCCCGGGACAGCTACATGAACACTGAAGCTTTCTTT.

This chain links TRBV18 with TRBJ2-1, with TRBD1 matching over 10 bases. The germline CDR1 and CDR2 sequences are KGHSH and LQKENI. The CDR3 consists of 17 residues. V trimming: 5 bases; J trimming: 4 bases; junction bases outside the gene matches: 11. The CDR3 sequence: CASSSGEGTGDYNEQFF. DNA for the CDR3: TGTGCCAGCTCATCCGGGGAGGGGACAGGGGATTACAATGAGCAGTTCTTC.

The chain couples TRBV18 to TRBJ1-4; 7 positions match TRBD1. Germline CDR1 reads KGHSH; CDR2 reads LQKENI. Losses at the gene ends were 4 bases for V and 0 bases for J; bases not matched to a gene: 2. CDR3 length: 15 residues. For the CDR3, the DNA is TGTGCCAGCTCACGGACAGGCGCAACTAATGAAAAACTGTTTTTT. This codes for CASSRTGATNEKLFF.

The genes are TRBV15 and TRBJ2-5; D ambiguous. V was trimmed by 3 bases and J by 7 bases, leaving 12 bases between them. Germline assignment: CDR1 LNHNV and CDR2 YYDKDF (reference sequence). This CDR3 spans 13 amino acids. The CDR3 bases are TGTGCCACCAGCAGGGGCCCCCCTGGGACCCAGTACTTC. This codes for CATSRGPPGTQYF.